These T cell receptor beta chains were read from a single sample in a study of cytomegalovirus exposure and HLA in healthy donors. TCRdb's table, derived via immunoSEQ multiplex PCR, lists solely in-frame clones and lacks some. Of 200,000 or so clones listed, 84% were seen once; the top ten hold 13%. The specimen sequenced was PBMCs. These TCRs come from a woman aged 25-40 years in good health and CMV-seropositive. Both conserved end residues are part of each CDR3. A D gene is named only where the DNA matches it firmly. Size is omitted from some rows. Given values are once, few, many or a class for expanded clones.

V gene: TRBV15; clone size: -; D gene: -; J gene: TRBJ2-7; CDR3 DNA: TGTGCCACCAGCAGAGATCCTCGGGACGAGCAGTACTTC; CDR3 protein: CATSRDPRDEQYF
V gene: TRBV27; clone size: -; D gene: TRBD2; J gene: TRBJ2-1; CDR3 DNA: TGTGCCAGCAGTTTATCGTTCTTGAGCGGGAGGGGTAGTGAGCAGTTCTTC; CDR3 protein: CASSLSFLSGRGSEQFF
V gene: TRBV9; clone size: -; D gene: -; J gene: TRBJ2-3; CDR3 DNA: TGTGCCAGCAGCGTAGACCCCAAGATAGCGGATACGCAGTATTTT; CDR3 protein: CASSVDPKIADTQYF
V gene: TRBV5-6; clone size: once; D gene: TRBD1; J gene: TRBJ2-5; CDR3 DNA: TGTGCCAGCAGCTTGCGACAGGGGCAAGAGACCCAGTACTTC; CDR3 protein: CASSLRQGQETQYF
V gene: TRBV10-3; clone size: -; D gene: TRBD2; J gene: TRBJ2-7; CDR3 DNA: TGTGCCATCAGTGCTAGTGTAGCGGGAGAGAGCTCCTACGAGCAGTACTTC; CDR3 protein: CAISASVAGESSYEQYF
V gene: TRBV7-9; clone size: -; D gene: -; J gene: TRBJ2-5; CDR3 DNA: TGTGCCAGCAGCTTCTCAGCAGGTCATCCCCCAGAGACCCAGTACTTC; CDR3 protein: CASSFSAGHPPETQYF
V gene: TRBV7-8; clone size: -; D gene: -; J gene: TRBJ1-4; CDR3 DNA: TGTGCCAGCATGGGGACGGGAGGTTCGGGACTGTTTTTT; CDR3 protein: CASMGTGGSGLFF
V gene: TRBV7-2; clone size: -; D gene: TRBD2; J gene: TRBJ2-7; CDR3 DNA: TGTGCCAGCAGCCTCGGGACTAGCGGGAGCGAGCAGTACTTC; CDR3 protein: CASSLGTSGSEQYF
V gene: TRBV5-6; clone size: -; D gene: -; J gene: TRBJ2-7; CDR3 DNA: TGTGCCAGCAGCTCTTACTACGAGCAGTACTTC; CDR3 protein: CASSSYYEQYF
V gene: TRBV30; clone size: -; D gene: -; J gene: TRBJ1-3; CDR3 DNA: TGTGCCCGTACAGCTCTCTCTGGAAACACCATATATTTT; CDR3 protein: CARTALSGNTIYF
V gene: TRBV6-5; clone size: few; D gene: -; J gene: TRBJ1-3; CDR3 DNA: TGTGCCAGCAAGCCTTACTCTGGAAACACCATATATTTT; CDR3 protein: CASKPYSGNTIYF
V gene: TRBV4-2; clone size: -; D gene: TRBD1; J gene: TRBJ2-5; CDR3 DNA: TGTGCCAGCAGCCCAGAGGGGGCTGAGACCCAGTACTTC; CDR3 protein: CASSPEGAETQYF
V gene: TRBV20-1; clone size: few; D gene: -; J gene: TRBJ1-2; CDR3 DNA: TGCAGTGCCACAGCTAACTATGGCTACACCTTC; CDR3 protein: CSATANYGYTF
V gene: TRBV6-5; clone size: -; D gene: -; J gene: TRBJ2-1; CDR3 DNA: TGTGCCAGCAGTTACTCGGGGGGTTCCTACAATGAGCAGTTCTTC; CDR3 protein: CASSYSGGSYNEQFF
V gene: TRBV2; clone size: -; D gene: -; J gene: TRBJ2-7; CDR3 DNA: TGTGCCAGCAGTGTCTTCCCCTCGGGCGAGCAGTACTTC; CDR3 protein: CASSVFPSGEQYF
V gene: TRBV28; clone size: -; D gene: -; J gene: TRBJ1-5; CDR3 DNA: TGTGCCAGCACTCACAGTGCGTGGGCAGCCAGCAATCAGCCCCAGCATTTT; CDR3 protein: CASTHSAWAASNQPQHF
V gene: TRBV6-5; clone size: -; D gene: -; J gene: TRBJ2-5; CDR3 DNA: TGTGCCAGCAGTTACATCCGAGGAAAAGAGACCCAGTACTTC; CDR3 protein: CASSYIRGKETQYF
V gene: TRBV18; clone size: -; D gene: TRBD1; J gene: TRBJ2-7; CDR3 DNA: TGTGCCAGCTCACCGGACAGGGTCTCCTACGAGCAGTACTTC; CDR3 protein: CASSPDRVSYEQYF
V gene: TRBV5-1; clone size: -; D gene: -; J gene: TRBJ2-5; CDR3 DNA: TGCGCCAGCAGGAGGGAAGAGACCCAGTACTTC; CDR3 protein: CASRREETQYF
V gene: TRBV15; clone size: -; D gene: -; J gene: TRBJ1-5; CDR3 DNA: TGTGCCACCAGCGACAGGCCCCCGACTTGGCGCAATCAGCCCCAGCATTTT; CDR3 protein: CATSDRPPTWRNQPQHF
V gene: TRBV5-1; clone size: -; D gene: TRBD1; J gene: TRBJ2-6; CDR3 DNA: TGCGCCAGCAGCTTGGTTGGGACAGGTAGCTCTGGGGCCAACGTCCTGACTTTC; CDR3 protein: CASSLVGTGSSGANVLTF
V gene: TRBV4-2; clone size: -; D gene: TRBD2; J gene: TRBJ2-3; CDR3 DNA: TGTGCCAGCAGCCAACTCCTAGCGGGGATCACAGATACGCAGTATTTT; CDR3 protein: CASSQLLAGITDTQYF
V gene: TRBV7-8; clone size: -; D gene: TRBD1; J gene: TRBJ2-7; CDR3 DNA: TGTGCCAGCAGCTTAGAGGGGACAGTCAGGGGGTTCTACGAGCAGTACTTC; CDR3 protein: CASSLEGTVRGFYEQYF
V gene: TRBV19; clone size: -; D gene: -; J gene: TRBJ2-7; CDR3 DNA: TGTGCCAGTAGTCCCCGATTCGGTGAGCAGTACTTC; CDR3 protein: CASSPRFGEQYF
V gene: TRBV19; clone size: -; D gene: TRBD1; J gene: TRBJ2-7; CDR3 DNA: TGTGCCAGTAGTCCGGACAGGGGGAACGAGCAGTACTTC; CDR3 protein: CASSPDRGNEQYF
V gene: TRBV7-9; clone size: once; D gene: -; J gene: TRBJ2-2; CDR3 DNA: TGTGCCAGCAGCTTACCCTCCGGGGAGCTGTTTTTT; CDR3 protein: CASSLPSGELFF
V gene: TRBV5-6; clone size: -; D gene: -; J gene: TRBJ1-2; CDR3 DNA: TGTGCCAGCAGTCCGCAGGGTGATGGCTACACCTTC; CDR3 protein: CASSPQGDGYTF
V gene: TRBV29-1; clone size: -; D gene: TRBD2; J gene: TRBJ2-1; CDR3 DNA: TGCAGCGTCCGCAGCGGGAGAGTCTACAATGAGCAGTTCTTC; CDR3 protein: CSVRSGRVYNEQFF
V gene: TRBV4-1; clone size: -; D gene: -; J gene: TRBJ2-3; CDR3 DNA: TGCGCCAGCAGCCAAAGGGAGGTGGGCACAGATACGCAGTATTTT; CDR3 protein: CASSQREVGTDTQYF
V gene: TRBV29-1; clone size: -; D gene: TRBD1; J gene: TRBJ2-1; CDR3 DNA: TGCAGCGTTCCGACGGGTTGGGACAGGGACACTTTGAGCTCCTACAATGAGCAGTTCTTC; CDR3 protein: CSVPTGWDRDTLSSYNEQFF
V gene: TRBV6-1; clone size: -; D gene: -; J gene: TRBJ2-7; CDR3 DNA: TGTGCCAGCAGTGAAGACAGGTTCTCGGAGCAGTACTTC; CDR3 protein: CASSEDRFSEQYF
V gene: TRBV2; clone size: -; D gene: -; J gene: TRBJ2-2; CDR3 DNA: TGTGCCAGCAGTGAAGAGGGGCCCTCGATGACGGCCGGGGAGCTGTTTTTT; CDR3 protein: CASSEEGPSMTAGELFF
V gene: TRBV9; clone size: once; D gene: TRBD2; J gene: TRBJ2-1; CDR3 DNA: TGTGCCAGCAGCAAGACTAGCGGGAGGGAGTCCTACAATGAGCAGTTCTTC; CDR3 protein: CASSKTSGRESYNEQFF
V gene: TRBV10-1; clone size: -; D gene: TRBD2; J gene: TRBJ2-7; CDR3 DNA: TGCGCCAGCAGTAGCTCTAGCGGGGCCTACGAGCAGTACTTC; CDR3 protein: CASSSSSGAYEQYF
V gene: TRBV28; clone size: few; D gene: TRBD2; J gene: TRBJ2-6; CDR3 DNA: TGTGCCAGCAGTGCGTCGGGGGGGTCCTCTGGGGCCAACGTCCTGACTTTC; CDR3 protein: CASSASGGSSGANVLTF
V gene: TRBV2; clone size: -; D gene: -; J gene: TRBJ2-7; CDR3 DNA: TGTGCCAGCAGGGAACTTAGCTCCTACGAGCAGTACTTC; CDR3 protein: CASRELSSYEQYF
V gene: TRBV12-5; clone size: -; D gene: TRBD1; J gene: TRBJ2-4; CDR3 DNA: TGTGCTAGTGGTTTATATCCTCGGACAGGGTTGGATCTTGCCAAAAACATTCAGTACTTC; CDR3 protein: CASGLYPRTGLDLAKNIQYF
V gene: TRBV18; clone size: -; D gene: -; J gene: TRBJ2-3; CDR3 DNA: TGTGCCAGCTCACCCCTGGGTGCAGGAAGCACAGATACGCAGTATTTT; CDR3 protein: CASSPLGAGSTDTQYF
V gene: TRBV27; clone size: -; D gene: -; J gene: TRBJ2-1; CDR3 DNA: TGTGCCAGCAGTTATCACAGGGTGGGGTACAATGAGCAGTTCTTC; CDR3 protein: CASSYHRVGYNEQFF
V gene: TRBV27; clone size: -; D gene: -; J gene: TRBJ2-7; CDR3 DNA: TGTGCCAGCTCGCGCGGTACCTACGAGCAGTACTTC; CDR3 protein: CASSRGTYEQYF
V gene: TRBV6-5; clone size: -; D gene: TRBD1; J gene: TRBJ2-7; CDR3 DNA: TGTGCCAGCAAAAAACAGGGGGGCCGTTACGAGCAGTACTTC; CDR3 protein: CASKKQGGRYEQYF
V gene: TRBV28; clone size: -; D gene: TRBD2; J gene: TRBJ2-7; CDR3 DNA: TGTGCCAGCAGCCGGGGGGGAATCTACGAGCAGTACTTC; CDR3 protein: CASSRGGIYEQYF
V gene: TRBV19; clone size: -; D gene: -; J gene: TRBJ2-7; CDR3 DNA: TGTGCCAGTAGTATCTCGGGAGTCGTCGAGCAGTACTTC; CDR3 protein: CASSISGVVEQYF
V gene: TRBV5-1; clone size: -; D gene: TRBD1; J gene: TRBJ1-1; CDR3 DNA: TGCGCCAGCAGTGACACCGGGACAGTGAACACTGAAGCTTTCTTT; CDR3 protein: CASSDTGTVNTEAFF
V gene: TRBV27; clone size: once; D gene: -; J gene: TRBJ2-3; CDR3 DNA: TGTGCCAGCTCCCACGGGACAGATACGCAGTATTTT; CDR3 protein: CASSHGTDTQYF
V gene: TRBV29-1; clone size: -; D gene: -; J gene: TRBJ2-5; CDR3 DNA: TGCAGCGTTGAGGAAGGGGCGAAAGAGACCCAGTACTTC; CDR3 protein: CSVEEGAKETQYF